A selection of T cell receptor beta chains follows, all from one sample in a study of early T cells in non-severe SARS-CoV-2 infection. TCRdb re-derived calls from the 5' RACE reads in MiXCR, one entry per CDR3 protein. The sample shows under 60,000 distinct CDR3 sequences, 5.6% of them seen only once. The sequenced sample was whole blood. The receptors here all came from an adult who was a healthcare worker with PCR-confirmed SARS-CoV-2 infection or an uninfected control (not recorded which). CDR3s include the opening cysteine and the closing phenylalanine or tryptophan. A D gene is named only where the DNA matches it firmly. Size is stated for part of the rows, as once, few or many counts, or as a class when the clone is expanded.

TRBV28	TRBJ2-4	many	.	TGTGCCAGCGGAATGTTACAGGGGGGGATGGCCAAAAACATTCAGTACTTC	CASGMLQGGMAKNIQYF
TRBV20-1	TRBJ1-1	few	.	TGCAGTGCTGGACAGCCGAACACTGAAGCTTTCTTT	CSAGQPNTEAFF
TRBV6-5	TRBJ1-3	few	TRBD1	TGTGCCAGCAGCCGAGGGACAGGGGATCCCTCTGGAAACACCATATATTTT	CASSRGTGDPSGNTIYF
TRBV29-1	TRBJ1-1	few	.	TGCAGCGCCCTCGCCCCCGCTGGGACCAATCGAGCTTTCTTT	CSALAPAGTNRAFF
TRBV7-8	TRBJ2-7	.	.	TGTGCCAGCAGCTTCGCCGGGGGGCCGAACGAGCAGTACTTC	CASSFAGGPNEQYF
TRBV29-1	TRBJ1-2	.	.	TGCAGCGTCCCGGCCAGCCAAGCTAACTATGGCTACACCTTC	CSVPASQANYGYTF
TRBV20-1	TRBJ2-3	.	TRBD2	TGCAGTGTCCAGAGCGGGGGGGAACCAGATACGCAGTATTTT	CSVQSGGEPDTQYF
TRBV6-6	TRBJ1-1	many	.	TGTGCCAGCAGCACACCCCATGAAGCTTTCTTT	CASSTPHEAFF
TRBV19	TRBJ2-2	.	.	TGTGCCAGTAGTAGGGCTGTGACCGCTTTATGGACCGGGGAGCTGTTTTTT	CASSRAVTALWTGELFF
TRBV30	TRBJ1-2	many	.	TGTGCCTGGAGTGTGTGGGCCGATGGCTACACCTTC	CAWSVWADGYTF
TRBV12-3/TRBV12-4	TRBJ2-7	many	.	TGTGCCTCCGCTGAGGGGGGCCGGGAAGAGCAGTACTTC	CASAEGGREEQYF
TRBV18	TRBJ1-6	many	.	TGTGCCAGCTCACCACAGGCAGGCGGCGAATCACCCCTCCACTTT	CASSPQAGGESPLHF
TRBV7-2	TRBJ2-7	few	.	TGTGCCAGCAGCTTTGGAGGTTACTACGAGCAGTACTTC	CASSFGGYYEQYF
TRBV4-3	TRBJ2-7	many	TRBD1	TGCGCCAGCAGCCAAGACTCCAGGGGGTACGAGCAGTACTTC	CASSQDSRGYEQYF
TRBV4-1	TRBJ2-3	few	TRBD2	TGCGCCAGCAGCCAAGAGAGCGGGGGGGCATCAGATACGCAGTATTTT	CASSQESGGASDTQYF
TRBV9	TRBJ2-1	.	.	TGTGCCAGCAGCGTGGGCAAGGGGGGCCATTACAATGAGCAGTTCTTC	CASSVGKGGHYNEQFF
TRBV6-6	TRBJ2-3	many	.	TGTGCCAGCAGTTTACCCCCCACGGACACAGATACGCAGTATTTT	CASSLPPTDTDTQYF
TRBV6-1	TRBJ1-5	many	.	TGTGCCAGCACGGAGGTCTTAGGGCCCCAGCATTTT	CASTEVLGPQHF
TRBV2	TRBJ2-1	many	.	TGTGCCAGCAGTGAAACTCTAGACCAGTTCTTC	CASSETLDQFF
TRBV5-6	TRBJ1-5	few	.	TGTGCCAGCAGCTTTGGGATTACCGGGACGGTATTATACCCCCAGCATTTT	CASSFGITGTVLYPQHF
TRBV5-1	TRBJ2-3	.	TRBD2	TGCGCCAGCAGTCCACGCGGGAGATCGGGAGATACGCAGTATTTT	CASSPRGRSGDTQYF
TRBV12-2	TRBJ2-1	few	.	TGTGCAAGTCGCTTAAACGGACACAATGAGCAGTTCTTC	CASRLNGHNEQFF
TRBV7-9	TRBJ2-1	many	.	TGTGCCAGCAGCAGCGGGACAGGCCCCCCCTACAATGAGCAGTTCTTC	CASSSGTGPPYNEQFF
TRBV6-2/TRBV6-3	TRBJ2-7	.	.	TGTGCCAGCAGTTACTCGAGTCTAGCGCTTGACGAGCAGTACTTC	CASSYSSLALDEQYF